This T cell receptor (beta chain) emerged from a study of blood T cells in healthy people across ages. General study findings and limits: Diversity figures derived from one million T cells were judged to underestimate the true value.

A second PCR of roughly 7 to 11 cycles used a sample-barcoded 5' primer and a J-beta primer mix. TCRdb ran MiXCR on the 5' RACE reads and lists one entry per CDR3 protein. This sample has some 850,000 distinct CDR3 sequences, with more than 25% found just once. Details on this clonotype: Its antigen is currently unknown.

The V end lost 1 base, the J end lost 4 bases, and 7 bases lay between the germline ends. The CDR3 is 13 residues long. The V gene's germline CDR1 is LGHNA and CDR2 YNFKEQ. This same sample was also part of a study on T cells of mothers and their children.

The clonotype originates from a boy younger than 18 in good health. The rearrangement links TRBV4-2 to TRBJ1-2, with D possibly matching TRBD1 (5 bases). Sequenced material: blood. The CDR3 protein is CASSQGGVYGYTF. CDR3 nucleotides: TGTGCCAGCAGCCAAGGGGGGGTCTATGGCTACACCTTC.